Following are 27 T cell receptor beta chains from one sample sequenced in a study of spatial heterogeneity in lung cancer. Time point in this sample: sample taken at primary tumor resection. One entry per CDR3 protein, called by TCRdb with MiXCR from the 5' RACE reads. The sample carries some 2,000 distinct CDR3 sequences, about 21% recorded once. The source material was normal lung tissue next to the tumor, sampled at surgery. These receptors were taken from a male donor with early-stage non-small cell lung cancer.

By its share, this clonotype is large. The V gene is TRBV6-1, the J gene TRBJ1-5; 12 bases are a match to TRBD1. Germline lookup yields CDR1 MNHNS and CDR2 SASEGT. The CDR3 runs to 15 residues. J was trimmed by 7 bases and V by 6 bases; bases with no gene match: 7. This CDR3 is CASSSGTGGMQPQHF. The CDR3 bases are TGTGCCAGCAGCTCCGGGACAGGGGGCATGCAGCCCCAGCATTTT.

By sample share, this clonotype is large. The chain recombines TRBV27 with TRBJ2-3, with D perhaps assigned TRBD1 or TRBD2 (6 bases each). In germline, CDR1 is MNHEY, CDR2 SMNVEV (reference sequence). The CDR3 runs to 16 residues. The V end was cut by 6 bases, the J end by 0 bases, with 16 bases between. CDR3 sequence reads: CASSPGGGPSTDTQYF. The DNA for the CDR3 is TGTGCCAGCAGCCCCGGAGGGGGGCCTAGCACAGATACGCAGTATTTT.

The genes are TRBV4-1 and TRBJ2-5, with D perhaps TRBD1 (5 bases). The CDR3 is 16 residues long. CDR1 is MGHRA and CDR2 is YSYEKL in the germline V gene. Trimming pared 0 bases from V and 1 base from J, leaving 12 bases between. CDR3 region: CASSQDRGRGQETQYF. The DNA of the CDR3 is TGCGCCAGCAGCCAAGATAGAGGAAGGGGCCAAGAGACCCAGTACTTC.

This clonotype was observed once. This rearrangement joins TRBV7-8 to TRBJ2-2; D is possibly TRBD1 (5 bases). Between the trimmed V and J ends, which lost 6 bases and 4 bases, there was a span of 15 bases. Germline assignment: CDR1 SGHVS and CDR2 FQNEAQ. The CDR3 is made up of 15 amino acids. CDR3 in amino acids: CASRFDSFPTGELFF. CDR3 in DNA: TGTGCCAGCAGATTCGACAGTTTTCCCACCGGGGAGCTGTTTTTT.

This clonotype has just a few counts. The gene calls are TRBV6-6 and TRBJ2-7; a possible D gene is TRBD1 (6 bases). The germline V gene encodes CDR1 MNHNY and CDR2 SVGAGI (reference sequence). CDR3 size: 17 residues. V was cut by 2 bases and J by 6 bases, with 23 bases left in between. In DNA, the CDR3 is TGTGCCAGCAGTTACGGTCCGGTGGGCTTCAGGGGAACCGAGCAGTACTTC. Translating gives CASSYGPVGFRGTEQYF.

Sample share makes this clonotype large. The gene calls are TRBV20-1 and TRBJ1-4; 10 bases align to TRBD1. CDR3 size: 14 residues. Trimming at V came to 0 bases and at J to 8 bases, leaving 3 bases not matched to a gene. The germline V gene encodes CDR1 DFQATT and CDR2 SNEGSKA (reference sequence). CDR3 sequence reads: CSARDEGQGEKLFF. As DNA, the CDR3 is TGCAGTGCTAGAGATGAGGGACAGGGGGAAAAACTGTTTTTT.

This clonotype is hyperexpanded by share. The chain couples TRBV4-3 to TRBJ2-3; D possibly corresponds to TRBD2 (6 bases). Trimming removed 0 bases from V and 5 bases from J, with 12 bases in between. CDR1 LGHNA and CDR2 YSLEER come from the germline V gene. CDR3 length: 15 residues. The CDR3 sequence: CASSQEGLPGDTQYF. CDR3 bases: TGCGCCAGCAGCCAAGAGGGACTCCCGGGAGATACGCAGTATTTT.

This clonotype rates as large (0.1 to 1%). This chain uses TRBV6-1 with TRBJ1-1; weak D call: TRBD1 (5 bases). Trimming took 4 bases from V and 0 from J, leaving 6 bases between them. The CDR3 runs to 13 residues. Germline values: CDR1 MNHNS, CDR2 SASEGT. This CDR3 is CASSGTMNTEAFF. The CDR3 DNA reads TGTGCCAGCAGTGGGACAATGAACACTGAAGCTTTCTTT.

This chain uses TRBV9 with TRBJ2-5; D gene unclear. The CDR3 runs to 15 residues. The V gene's germline CDR1 is SGDLS and CDR2 YYNGEE. With 0 bases removed from V and 2 bases from J, the gap between germline ends came to 11 bases. CDR3 protein: CASSVGISFQETQYF. The DNA for the CDR3 is TGTGCCAGCAGCGTAGGGATCTCCTTTCAAGAGACCCAGTACTTC. Together with reference TRBV9 and TRBJ2-5, the CDR3 gives the full variable domain: DSGVTQTPKHLITATGQRVTLRCSPRSGDLSVYWYQQSLDQGLQFLIQYYNGEERAKGNILERFSAQQFPDLHSELNLSSLELGDSALYFCASSVGISFQETQYFGPGTRLLVL.

This clonotype was counted many times. This chain uses TRBV5-6 with TRBJ1-5; 8 nucleotides align to TRBD1. Germline assignment: CDR1 SGHDT and CDR2 YYEEEE. The V gene end was trimmed by 0 bases and the J gene end by 6 bases; junction bases not matched to a gene: 5. The CDR3 runs 15 residues. The CDR3 here is CASSLAGQGAQPQHF. DNA for the CDR3: TGTGCCAGCAGCTTGGCTGGACAGGGCGCTCAGCCCCAGCATTTT.

The V gene is TRBV28, the J gene TRBJ1-3; D is ambiguous. The CDR3 spans 14 residues. Germline V gives CDR1 MDHEN, CDR2 SYDVKM. V was shortened by 2 bases and J by 4 bases, with 9 bases between the two germline ends. This chain's CDR3 is CASSLTTQGNTIYF. The CDR3 DNA sequence: TGTGCCAGCAGTTTAACGACACAGGGAAACACCATATATTTT.

By sample share, this clonotype is medium-sized (0.01 to 0.1%). The CDR3 loop reads CASILSRDSPLHF. The CDR3 region has the DNA TGTGCCAGCATCCTTTCGCGGGATTCACCCCTCCACTTT. V is TRBV6-1 and J is TRBJ1-6; no reliable D call. V lost 7 bases and J lost 8, with 12 bases in between. This CDR3 is 13 amino acids long. CDR1 and CDR2 (germline): MNHNS, SASEGT.

By proportion, this clonotype is medium-sized. V usage is TRBV7-3 and J usage is TRBJ2-7; D is possibly TRBD2 (6 bases). Germline loops: CDR1 SGHTA, CDR2 FQGTGA. The CDR3 loop spans 15 amino acids. V lost 1 base, J lost 0 bases, and 10 bases lay in between. In nucleotides, the CDR3 is TGTGCCAGCAGCTTAAGGGCGGGGAGCTCCTACGAGCAGTACTTC. Its translation: CASSLRAGSSYEQYF.

This clonotype is medium-sized in the sample. The rearrangement links TRBV7-2 to TRBJ1-2, with unresolved D. The V gene's germline CDR1 is SGHTA and CDR2 FQGNSA. The CDR3 is 16 residues long. Trimming cost V 1 base and J 2 bases, with 14 bases left between them. The DNA of the CDR3 is TGTGCCAGCAGCTTAGTCAGACATCGCCAAAACTATGGCTACACCTTC. It translates to CASSLVRHRQNYGYTF.

The chain employs TRBV6-4 and TRBJ2-4; D remains ambiguous. Germline loops: CDR1 MRHNA, CDR2 SNTAGT. V lost 0 bases and J 8 bases, leaving 2 bases between the germline ends. This CDR3 spans 11 amino acids. CDR3 in amino acids: CASSDSYIQYF. DNA of the CDR3: TGTGCCAGCAGTGACTCGTACATTCAGTACTTC.

This clonotype is labeled large (0.1 to 1%). The rearrangement links TRBV28 to TRBJ2-1; 9 bases map to TRBD1. The CDR3 extends over 15 amino acids. The ends lost 5 bases at V and 10 bases at J; junction bases unmatched: 12. Looked up from germline, CDR1 is MDHEN and CDR2 is SYDVKM. DNA of the CDR3: TGTGCCAGCAGTCTAACCGGGACAGGGAGGAGGGAGCAGTTCTTC. It translates to CASSLTGTGRREQFF.

This clonotype ranks as medium-sized (0.01 to 0.1%). The V and J genes are TRBV7-6 and TRBJ2-5; TRBD2 matches at 7 bases. The V and J ends lost 2 bases and 2 bases, in that order; junction bases with no gene match: 2. Germline CDR1 is SGHVS and CDR2 is FNYEAQ. This CDR3 region has 14 residues. CDR3 protein: CASSLSLAQETQYF. The CDR3 DNA is TGTGCCAGCAGCTTATCACTAGCGCAAGAGACCCAGTACTTC.

Within the sample, this clonotype is large. The chain is built from TRBV4-3 and TRBJ1-4; a weak D match, TRBD1 (5 bases). The CDR3 runs 17 residues. The germline V and J ends were trimmed by 0 bases and 4 bases, with 15 bases remaining between them. Looked up from germline, CDR1 is LGHNA and CDR2 is YSLEER. Written as DNA, the CDR3 is TGCGCCAGCAGCCAAGATGTTCGGGACGGATATAATGAAAAACTGTTTTTT. As protein: CASSQDVRDGYNEKLFF.

By its share, this clonotype is large. The rearrangement links TRBV15 to TRBJ2-5; a possible D gene is TRBD2 (5 bases). Germline CDR1 is LNHNV and CDR2 is YYDKDF (reference sequence). There are 12 residues in the CDR3. The germline V and J ends were trimmed by 5 bases and 9 bases, with 13 bases remaining between them. Here the CDR3 reads CATSAGGGPQYF. The CDR3 DNA follows: TGTGCCACCAGCGCAGGCGGCGGGCCCCAGTACTTC.

By sample share, this clonotype is medium-sized. The chain is built from TRBV11-2 and TRBJ2-2; 7 bases are a match to TRBD1. The CDR3 sequence is 16 residues long. V lost 5 bases to trimming and J lost 0 bases; unmatched junction nucleotides: 6. The germline V gene encodes CDR1 SGHAT and CDR2 FQNNGV. CDR3 region: CASSRGQAANTGELFF. The CDR3 DNA sequence: TGTGCCAGCAGCCGTGGACAGGCCGCGAACACCGGGGAGCTGTTTTTT.

By frequency in the sample, this clonotype is medium-sized. The rearrangement links TRBV7-2 to TRBJ2-7; TRBD2 matches at 13 bases. After removal of 5 bases from V and 6 bases from J, the junction contained 4 bases not matched to a gene. The CDR3 spans 14 residues. The germline V gene encodes CDR1 SGHTA and CDR2 FQGNSA. In DNA, the CDR3 is TGTGCCAGCAGCCCACTAGCGGGGGGGGTCGAGCAGTACTTC. Its protein is CASSPLAGGVEQYF.

This clonotype is categorized as medium-sized. The chain is built from TRBV24-1 and TRBJ2-1, with unresolved D. Trimming removed 4 bases at V and 3 bases at J, with 6 bases between. The CDR3 spans 13 residues. CDR1 KGHDR and CDR2 SFDVKD come from the germline V gene. The CDR3 here is CATSEGFYNEQFF. The DNA for the CDR3 is TGTGCCACCAGTGAAGGGTTCTACAATGAGCAGTTCTTC.

This clonotype appeared many times. J is TRBJ2-1 and V is TRBV12-5; tentatively, D is TRBD2 (6 bases). The V gene's germline CDR1 is LGHNT and CDR2 FRNRAP. With 5 bases removed from V and 8 bases from J, the gap between germline ends came to 16 bases. This CDR3 spans 14 amino acids. CDR3 sequence reads: CASGPPGLPHEQFF. DNA for the CDR3: TGTGCTAGTGGTCCGCCGGGACTCCCCCATGAGCAGTTCTTC.

V gene TRBV7-8 combines with J gene TRBJ2-1, with unresolved D. Trimming took 3 bases from V and 5 from J, leaving 14 bases between them. Per the germline V gene, CDR1 is SGHVS and CDR2 is FQNEAQ. This CDR3 is 15 amino acids long. CDR3 sequence reads: CASSFLGRRDNEQFF. CDR3 nucleotides: TGTGCCAGCAGCTTTCTAGGTCGCCGGGACAATGAGCAGTTCTTC.

This clonotype counts as large. The chain links TRBV20-1 to TRBJ2-7; 7 bases are shared with TRBD1. The CDR3 spans 14 residues. Germline loops: CDR1 DFQATT, CDR2 SNEGSKA (reference sequence). V lost 6 bases, J lost 0 bases, and 8 bases stayed unmatched. The DNA for the CDR3 is TGCAGTGCAAGACAGGGTGTCTTCTCCTACGAGCAGTACTTC. It encodes CSARQGVFSYEQYF.

Relative to its sample, this clonotype is medium-sized. This sequence joins TRBV5-1 and TRBJ2-5, with D possibly TRBD1 on 6 matching bases. Germline CDR1 SGHRS, CDR2 YFSETQ. V lost 0 bases and J lost 5, with 11 bases in between. The CDR3 covers 14 residues. Here the CDR3 reads CASSLADRGETQYF. The CDR3 DNA sequence: TGCGCCAGCAGCTTGGCCGATAGGGGGGAGACCCAGTACTTC.

By its share, this clonotype is large. The V and J genes are TRBV28 and TRBJ2-7; 7 positions match TRBD1. Germline CDR1 and CDR2: MDHEN and SYDVKM. The CDR3 is made up of 13 amino acids. The junction had 4 bases not matched to a gene; V was cut back by 6 bases and J by 2 bases. CDR3 amino acids: CASRPGQPYEQYF. CDR3 sequence (DNA): TGTGCCAGCAGGCCGGGACAGCCCTACGAGCAGTACTTC.